The 13 T cell receptor beta chains below come from one sample, sequenced in a study of OX40 agonist ivuxolimab in advanced cancers. Repertoires were generated with immunoSEQ multiplex PCR, while TCRdb's copy carries only in-frame clones and drops some. Of roughly 57,000 clones listed, approximately 84% are singletons. The sample was CD4+ or CD8+ T cells sorted from blood, taken in a trial of the OX40 agonist ivuxolimab. The receptors shown here come from an adult with an advanced solid tumor such as melanoma, head and neck, liver or kidney cancer.

CDR3 amino acids: CASTPVGRANYGYTF. CDR3 bases: TGTGCCAGCACCCCGGTTGGCAGGGCTAACTATGGCTACACCTTC. The rearrangement uses TRBV27 and TRBJ1-2, with a weak D call TRBD1 (5 bases). This CDR3 is built from 15 residues. Trimming took off 7 bases at V and 0 bases at J, with 15 bases between the two ends. CDR1 and CDR2 from the germline V gene are MNHEY and SMNVEV (reference sequence).

The genes are TRBV28 and TRBJ2-2; D call uncertain. V was clipped by 8 bases and J by 6 bases, with 13 bases between them. This CDR3 has 13 amino acids. Germline V lookup: CDR1 MDHEN, CDR2 SYDVKM. The CDR3 here is CASRLGWSGELFF. The CDR3 DNA follows: TGTGCCAGCCGATTGGGTTGGTCCGGGGAGCTGTTTTTT. The full variable domain, in which reference TRBV28 and TRBJ2-2 provide the parts outside the CDR3, is DVKVTQSSRYLVKRTGEKVFLECVQDMDHENMFWYRQDPGLGLRLIYFSYDVKMKEKGDIPEGYSVSREKKERFSLILESASTNQTSMYLCASRLGWSGELFFGEGSRLTVL.

This chain uses TRBV15 with TRBJ2-1, with 11 nucleotides matching TRBD2. The CDR3 length is 19 residues. With 1 base clipped from V and 4 bases from J, the junction kept 12 bases outside the gene matches. Germline V gene data show CDR1 as LNHNV and CDR2 as YYDKDF (reference sequence). CDR3 DNA: TGTGCCACCAGCAGAGTGGGCCTAGCGGGAGGTAAGGTTTACAATGAGCAGTTCTTC. Translating it yields CATSRVGLAGGKVYNEQFF.

CDR3 nucleotides: TGTGCCAGCACCTTCCGGGGAGGACAGGGGAATTCACCCCTCCACTTT. It is translated as CASTFRGGQGNSPLHF. The V gene is TRBV27, the J gene TRBJ1-6; 9 bases line up with TRBD1. With V trimmed by 7 bases and J by 7 bases, 11 bases remained unmatched. Looked up from germline, CDR1 is MNHEY and CDR2 is SMNVEV (reference sequence). The CDR3 runs to 16 residues.

This chain uses TRBV5-8 with TRBJ1-1, with TRBD1 as a possible D gene (5 bases). CDR1 and CDR2 (germline): SGHTS, YDEGEE. Trimming cost V 2 bases and J 0 bases, with 8 bases left between them. CDR3 size: 14 residues. The CDR3 protein is CASSLEGMNTEAFF. CDR3 DNA sequence: TGTGCCAGCAGCTTAGAGGGGATGAACACTGAAGCTTTCTTT.

This chain uses TRBV11-2 with TRBJ1-5; D not resolved. The germline gives CDR1 SGHAT, CDR2 FQNNGV. Trimming stripped 1 base from V and 6 bases from J, with 10 bases between. The CDR3 has 14 amino acids. The CDR3 DNA reads as TGTGCCAGCAGCTTAGGGGGAACGGGTCAGCCCCAGCATTTT. It encodes CASSLGGTGQPQHF.

The chain has TRBV6-5 and TRBJ1-6, with a possible D match to TRBD1 (5 bases). Germline loops: CDR1 MNHEY, CDR2 SVGAGI. Trimming removed 6 bases from V and 9 bases from J, with 12 bases in between. CDR3 length: 13 residues. CDR3 sequence (DNA): TGTGCCAGCAGGAAGCAGGGCTCTTCACCCCTCCACTTT. Protein: CASRKQGSSPLHF.

J is TRBJ1-4 and V is TRBV4-2; 7 positions match TRBD1. The J segment lost 3 bases and the V segment lost 6 bases, leaving 7 bases of the junction unmatched. Germline CDR1 reads LGHNA; CDR2 reads YNFKEQ. The CDR3 loop spans 15 amino acids. CDR3 in DNA: TGTGCCAGCAGAGCAGGGGGGAGGCCTAATGAAAAACTGTTTTTT. It encodes CASRAGGRPNEKLFF.

This chain joins TRBV7-8 and TRBJ2-2, with TRBD2 matching 13 bases. Germline V gives CDR1 SGHVS, CDR2 FQNEAQ. The J segment lost 4 bases and the V segment lost 1 base, leaving 0 bases of the junction unmatched. The CDR3 spans 16 residues. In nucleotides, the CDR3 is TGTGCCAGCAGCTTAGGACTAGCGGGAGGCACCGGGGAGCTGTTTTTT. It encodes CASSLGLAGGTGELFF.

V is TRBV2 and J is TRBJ2-3, with 8 bases lining up with TRBD1. Germline-derived CDR1 and CDR2 are SNHLY and FYNNEI. CDR3 length equals 16 residues. V gave up 6 bases and J gave up 1 base; unmatched junction bases: 9. The CDR3: CASSAIGTGRTDTQYF. CDR3 nucleotide sequence: TGTGCCAGCAGCGCCATCGGGACAGGTCGCACAGATACGCAGTATTTT.

The gene calls are TRBV4-2 and TRBJ1-4; D is undetermined. Germline V gene lookup returns CDR1 LGHNA and CDR2 YNFKEQ. V lost 4 bases and J 5 bases, leaving 14 bases between the germline ends. This CDR3 comprises 15 residues. CDR3 sequence (DNA): TGTGCCAGCAGCCCAAGGAGTGGGGAGAATGAAAAACTGTTTTTT. It yields the protein CASSPRSGENEKLFF.

The V call is TRBV18, the J call TRBJ1-5, with D tentatively TRBD1 (6 bases). CDR1 KGHSH and CDR2 LQKENI come from the germline V gene. Trimming cost V 6 bases and J 2 bases, with 11 bases left between them. This CDR3 region has 14 residues. CDR3 nucleotide sequence: TGTGCCAGCTCGCGGGGGGCTGGCAATCAGCCCCAGCATTTT. Translation: CASSRGAGNQPQHF. The variable domain in full, with the rest retrieved from reference TRBV18 and TRBJ1-5, is NAGVMQNPRHLVRRRGQEARLRCSPMKGHSHVYWYRQLPEEGLKFMVYLQKENIIDESGMPKERFSAEFPKEGPSILRIQQVVRGDSAAYFCASSRGAGNQPQHFGDGTRLSIL.

The rearrangement joins TRBV30 to TRBJ1-5; TRBD1 agrees at 7 bases. CDR1 is GTSNPN, CDR2 SVGIG, per germline (reference sequence). The V gene end was trimmed by 3 bases and the J gene end by 9 bases; junction bases not matched to a gene: 11. This CDR3 is 14 amino acids long. The CDR3 sequence: CAWSANRGAAPQHF. The CDR3 region has the DNA TGTGCCTGGAGCGCGAACAGGGGAGCGGCGCCCCAGCATTTT.